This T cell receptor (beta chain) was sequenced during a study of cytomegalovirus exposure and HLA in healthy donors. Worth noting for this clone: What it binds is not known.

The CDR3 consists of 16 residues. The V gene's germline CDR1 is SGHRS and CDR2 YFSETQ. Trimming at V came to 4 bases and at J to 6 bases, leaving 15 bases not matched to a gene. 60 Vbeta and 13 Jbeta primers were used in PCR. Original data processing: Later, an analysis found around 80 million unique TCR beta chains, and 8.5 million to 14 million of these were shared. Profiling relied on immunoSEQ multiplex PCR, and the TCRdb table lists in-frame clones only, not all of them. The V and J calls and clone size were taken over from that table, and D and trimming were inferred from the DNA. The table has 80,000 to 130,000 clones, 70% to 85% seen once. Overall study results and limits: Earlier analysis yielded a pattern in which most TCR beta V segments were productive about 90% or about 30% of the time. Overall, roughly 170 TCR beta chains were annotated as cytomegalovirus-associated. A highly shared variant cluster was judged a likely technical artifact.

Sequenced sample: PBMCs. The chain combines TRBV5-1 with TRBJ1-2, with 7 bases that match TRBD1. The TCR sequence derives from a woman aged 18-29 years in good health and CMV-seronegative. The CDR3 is CASSPGTGTALNGYTF. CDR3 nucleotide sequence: TGCGCCAGCAGCCCCGGCACCGGGACAGCTCTTAATGGCTACACCTTC.